This T cell receptor beta chain was profiled in a study of blood T cell repertoires in COVID-19. Study-level background: There were acute and convalescent COVID-19 samples, and they came from the United States, Italy and Spain. PBMCs, B-cell-depleted T cells, or T cells provided the cDNA or gDNA that made up the material.

This CDR3 has 19 amino acids. This clone was observed once. Authors' analysis steps: Amplification of reference gene primers was used by the study to estimate nucleated cell counts. The protocol was immunoSEQ multiplex PCR, while the TCRdb copy is restricted to in-frame clones and leaves out a portion. V and J calls and clone size follow that table, whereas D and trimming were derived from the DNA. This table holds about 150,000 clones, 80% to 85% found once. This TCR came from a woman aged 55-70 years with active or convalescent COVID-19. The sequencing input was peripheral blood. The rearrangement links TRBV21-1 to TRBJ2-3; the listed D gene, TRBD2, was not tested against the DNA. TRBV21-1 is a documented pseudogene. The CDR3 sequence is CASSKTSGRTFPSTDTQYF. In nucleotides, the CDR3 is TGTGCCAGCAGCAAGACTAGCGGGAGAACCTTCCCTAGCACAGATACGCAGTATTTT.